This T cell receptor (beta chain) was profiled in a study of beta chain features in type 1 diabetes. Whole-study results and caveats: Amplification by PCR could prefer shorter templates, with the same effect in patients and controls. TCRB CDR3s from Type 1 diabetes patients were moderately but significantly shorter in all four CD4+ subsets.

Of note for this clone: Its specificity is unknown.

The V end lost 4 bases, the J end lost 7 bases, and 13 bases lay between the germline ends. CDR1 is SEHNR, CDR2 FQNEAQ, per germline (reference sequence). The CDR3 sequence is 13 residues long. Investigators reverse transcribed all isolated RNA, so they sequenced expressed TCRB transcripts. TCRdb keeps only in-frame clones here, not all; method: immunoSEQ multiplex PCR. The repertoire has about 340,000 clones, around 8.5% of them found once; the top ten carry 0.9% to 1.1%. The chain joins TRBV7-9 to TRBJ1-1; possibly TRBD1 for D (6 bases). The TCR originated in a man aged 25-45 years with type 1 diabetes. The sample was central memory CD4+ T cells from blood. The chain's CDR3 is CASSSADSFEAFF. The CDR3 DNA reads TGTGCCAGCAGCTCAGCGGACAGTTTTGAAGCTTTCTTT. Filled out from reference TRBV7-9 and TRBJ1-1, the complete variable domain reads DTGVSQNPRHKITKRGQNVTFRCDPISEHNRLYWYRQTLGQGPEFLTYFQNEAQLEKSRLLSDRFSAERPKGSFSTLEIQRTEQGDSAMYLCASSSADSFEAFFGQGTRLTVV.